These 28 T cell receptor beta chains were all obtained from the same sample, sequenced in a study of blood T cell repertoires in COVID-19. Profiling relied on immunoSEQ multiplex PCR, and the TCRdb table lists in-frame clones only, not all of them. The table shows some 300,000 clones, with over 75% occurring only once. Material for sequencing was PBMCs or T cells enriched from blood (not recorded which). The receptors derive from a man aged 25-45 years who had recovered from COVID-19.

This clone was detected only a few times. The chain uses TRBV14 and TRBJ2-1; D possibly corresponds to TRBD2 (6 bases). V lost 4 bases to trimming and J lost 0 bases, with 19 bases between them. The CDR3 is 18 residues long. Germline CDR1 and CDR2: SGHDN and FVKESK. The CDR3 loop is CASSPTDNLASSYNEQFF. DNA for the CDR3: TGTGCCAGCAGCCCGACCGATAATCTAGCGAGCTCCTACAATGAGCAGTTCTTC.

The rearrangement uses TRBV5-1 and TRBJ1-2; perhaps TRBD1 as D (5 bases). This CDR3 spans 15 amino acids. V was cut by 0 bases and J by 1 base, with 10 bases left in between. The V gene's germline CDR1 is SGHRS and CDR2 YFSETQ. The CDR3 here is CASSLVLGGNYGYTF. Here the CDR3 DNA reads TGCGCCAGCAGCTTGGTCCTGGGGGGTAACTATGGCTACACCTTC.

This clone has only a few counts. The rearrangement joins TRBV27 to TRBJ2-4, with TRBD2 matching over 8 bases. Unmatched junction bases numbered 3, after V lost 6 bases and J lost 5 bases. The germline CDR1 and CDR2 sequences are MNHEY and SMNVEV (reference sequence). This CDR3 region has 13 residues. CDR3 in DNA: TGTGCCAGCAGGCGTAGCGGGGAAAACATTCAGTACTTC. This sequence encodes CASRRSGENIQYF.

The J gene is TRBJ1-4, the V gene TRBV7-8; TRBD1 is a possible D gene (5 bases). This CDR3 spans 15 amino acids. The germline CDR1 and CDR2 sequences are SGHVS and FQNEAQ. The V end lost 4 bases, the J end lost 4 bases, and 13 bases lay between the germline ends. Written as DNA, the CDR3 is TGTGCCAGCAGCTCGACGACAGCCCGTAATGAAAAACTGTTTTTT. Residues: CASSSTTARNEKLFF.

The CDR3 sequence is CATLERPGGSTNYGYTF. DNA for the CDR3: TGTGCCACTCTCGAGAGACCAGGGGGCTCAACGAACTATGGCTACACCTTC. The chain uses TRBV28 and TRBJ1-2; TRBD1 matches 8 bases. The CDR3 is 17 amino acids. Germline V gene lookup returns CDR1 MDHEN and CDR2 SYDVKM. With V trimmed by 10 bases and J by 2 bases, 18 bases remained unmatched.

This chain links TRBV2 with TRBJ1-2; TRBD1 matches at 7 bases. In germline, CDR1 is SNHLY, CDR2 FYNNEI. CDR3 length equals 14 residues. V lost 6 bases and J lost 0; bases outside the gene matches: 4. The CDR3 nucleotides are TGTGCCAGCAGAGGGGACAGCACTAACTATGGCTACACCTTC. Its translation is CASRGDSTNYGYTF.

The chain is built from TRBV19 and TRBJ1-2, with D tentatively TRBD1 (5 bases). Per the germline V gene, CDR1 is LNHDA and CDR2 is SQIVND (reference sequence). The CDR3 covers 13 residues. V lost 10 bases and J lost 3, with 15 bases in between. The CDR3 coding sequence is TGTGCCACTACTCAGGGATTTGACTATGGCTACACCTTC. It specifies CATTQGFDYGYTF.

V usage is TRBV7-9 and J usage is TRBJ2-2; TRBD2 matches at 13 bases. The V gene end was trimmed by 5 bases and the J gene end by 6 bases; junction bases not matched to a gene: 12. CDR1 and CDR2 from the germline V gene are SEHNR and FQNEAQ (reference sequence). This CDR3 is built from 18 residues. In nucleotides, the CDR3 is TGTGCCAGCAGCCCTGGACTAGCGGGGGTCCCGGTACCCGGGGAGCTGTTTTTT. Its protein is CASSPGLAGVPVPGELFF.

The chain recombines TRBV11-2 with TRBJ2-5; 7 positions agree with TRBD1. V was clipped by 5 bases and J by 1 base; unmatched bases: 7. Germline V CDR1 and CDR2: SGHAT, FQNNGV. The CDR3 is made up of 15 amino acids. CDR3 nucleotides: TGTGCCAGCAGCCCACGGACAGGCAGCCAAGAGACCCAGTACTTC. Its protein product is CASSPRTGSQETQYF.

This sequence joins TRBV7-6 and TRBJ2-2, with a possible D match to TRBD2 (5 bases). The germline CDR1 and CDR2 sequences are SGHVS and FNYEAQ. The CDR3 extends over 15 amino acids. V lost 1 base and J lost 5, with 11 bases in between. The CDR3 DNA sequence: TGTGCCAGCAGCTTAGGAGGGTTAAGGACCGGGGAGCTGTTTTTT. Translating it yields CASSLGGLRTGELFF.

This rearrangement joins TRBV4-1 to TRBJ2-2; weak D call: TRBD1 (6 bases). CDR3 length: 17 residues. The V gene lost 0 bases and the J gene lost 6 bases, with 17 bases spanning the gap. From germline, CDR1 is MGHRA and CDR2 YSYEKL. The CDR3 loop is CASSQDWQGLGAGELFF. The CDR3 nucleotides read TGCGCCAGCAGCCAAGATTGGCAGGGGCTTGGGGCCGGGGAGCTGTTTTTT.

This chain links TRBV21-1 with TRBJ1-2. TRBV21-1 constitutes a pseudogene. The CDR3 extends over 17 amino acids. CDR3 nucleotide sequence: TGTGCCAGTACGGGACTTCGAATAACCCGTGGTGGGGGTGGCTACACCTTC. Translation gives CASTGLRITRGGGGYTF.

A single count supports this clone. The chain combines TRBV11-2 with TRBJ2-2; D gene ambiguous. Trimming cost V 7 bases and J 6 bases, with 15 bases left between them. This CDR3 is built from 14 residues. Germline V CDR1 and CDR2: SGHAT, FQNNGV. CDR3 nucleotides: TGTGCCAGCACCCGAGACTTCCGACCCGGGGAGCTGTTTTTT. It codes for CASTRDFRPGELFF.

This chain links TRBV7-2 with TRBJ1-1, with TRBD1 matching over 7 bases. Germline CDR1 SGHTA, CDR2 FQGNSA. This CDR3 is built from 15 residues. The V segment lost 0 bases and the J segment 3 bases; nucleotides outside the gene matches: 4. CDR3: CASSLAPGGHTEAFF. The CDR3 coding sequence is TGTGCCAGCAGCTTAGCGCCAGGGGGACACACTGAAGCTTTCTTT.

This sequence joins TRBV5-5 and TRBJ1-2; TRBD1 matches 7 bases. CDR1 is SGHKS, CDR2 YYEKEE, per germline (reference sequence). J lost 7 bases, V lost 4 bases, and 7 bases had no gene match. This CDR3 comprises 13 residues. In DNA form, the CDR3 reads TGTGCCAGCAGCGTGGACAGGACGACTGGCTACACCTTC. It translates to CASSVDRTTGYTF.

The genes are TRBV11-2 and TRBJ1-1; the D gene is possibly TRBD1 (5 bases). Germline lookup yields CDR1 SGHAT and CDR2 FQNNGV. CDR3 length equals 16 residues. Trimming stripped 5 bases from V and 0 bases from J, with 16 bases between. CDR3 sequence reads: CASSDGNGGMNTEAFF. The DNA of the CDR3 is TGTGCCAGCAGCGACGGGAATGGGGGGATGAACACTGAAGCTTTCTTT.

The J gene is TRBJ2-3, the V gene TRBV11-3, with 7 positions matching TRBD1. The CDR3 length is 13 residues. In germline, CDR1 is SGHNT, CDR2 YENEEA. Trimming took 2 bases from V and 6 from J; bases not matched to a gene: 2. CDR3 sequence reads: CASSLKGADTQYF. The CDR3 bases are TGTGCCAGCAGCTTAAAGGGGGCTGATACGCAGTATTTT.

The chain combines TRBV4-1 with TRBJ2-7; D possibly corresponds to TRBD2 (6 bases). The germline V and J ends were trimmed by 4 bases and 1 base, with 14 bases remaining between them. CDR1 and CDR2 (germline): MGHRA, YSYEKL. The CDR3 has 15 residues. The chain's CDR3 is CASSPTGGASYEQYF. CDR3 bases: TGCGCCAGCAGCCCTACCGGCGGGGCTTCCTACGAGCAGTACTTC.

The V gene is TRBV3-1 (or the pseudogene TRBV3-2), the J gene TRBJ1-2; D unclear. Germline assignment: CDR1 LGHDT and CDR2 YNNKEL (reference sequence). The V end lost 0 bases, the J end lost 0 bases, and 8 bases lay between the germline ends. The CDR3 totals 15 residues. The CDR3 DNA sequence: TGTGCCAGCAGCCAAGACCCGGGAACTAACTATGGCTACACCTTC. This translates into CASSQDPGTNYGYTF.

The J gene is TRBJ2-3, the V gene TRBV3-1 (or the pseudogene TRBV3-2); 9 bases are a match to TRBD2. This CDR3 spans 15 amino acids. Germline CDR1 and CDR2: LGHDT and YNNKEL (reference sequence). V was pared by 3 bases and J by 12 bases, with 13 bases of the junction left unmatched. CDR3 sequence reads: CASSQGRVAGAKQYF. DNA for the CDR3: TGTGCCAGCAGCCAGGGCCGGGTAGCGGGGGCCAAACAGTATTTT.

The chain employs TRBV28 and TRBJ1-6; 8 nucleotides match TRBD1. CDR1 is MDHEN, CDR2 SYDVKM, per germline. The trim removed 7 bases at V and 7 bases at J, leaving 9 bases unmatched. The CDR3 is 15 amino acids. As DNA, the CDR3 is TGTGCCAGCACCGAGGGGACAGGTCCAAATTCACCCCTCCACTTT. As protein: CASTEGTGPNSPLHF.

Concerning this clone: In the same sample, other DNA sequences code for this CDR3. The rearrangement joins TRBV7-8 to TRBJ1-5; 7 bases are shared with TRBD1. With 5 bases clipped from V and 4 bases from J, the junction kept 2 bases outside the gene matches. CDR1 SGHVS and CDR2 FQNEAQ come from the germline V gene. This CDR3 has 13 amino acids. Here the CDR3 reads CASSRTGNQPQHF. DNA for the CDR3: TGTGCCAGCAGCAGGACAGGAAATCAGCCCCAGCATTTT.

The rearrangement uses TRBV3-1 (or the pseudogene TRBV3-2) and TRBJ2-3; no definite D call. Trimming took 4 bases from V and 2 from J, leaving 10 bases between them. The CDR3 length is 14 residues. Germline V gives CDR1 LGHDT, CDR2 YNNKEL (reference sequence). The CDR3, as DNA: TGTGCCAGCAGCCTGAGGTTGGACACAGATACGCAGTATTTT. The encoded protein is CASSLRLDTDTQYF.

This chain uses TRBV19 with TRBJ1-5; no firm D call. Germline loops: CDR1 LNHDA, CDR2 SQIVND (reference sequence). The CDR3 length is 15 residues. V was cut by 7 bases and J by 0 bases, with 13 bases left in between. CDR3 residues: CASTTRRNSNQPQHF. The CDR3 DNA follows: TGTGCCAGTACCACTCGGCGGAATAGCAATCAGCCCCAGCATTTT. Supplemented by reference TRBV19 and TRBJ1-5, the full variable domain reads DGGITQSPKYLFRKEGQNVTLSCEQNLNHDAMYWYRQDPGQGLRLIYYSQIVNDFQKGDIAEGYSVSREKKESFPLTVTSAQKNPTAFYLCASTTRRNSNQPQHFGDGTRLSIL.

J is TRBJ2-2 and V is TRBV12-5; 9 nucleotides agree with TRBD2. Germline values: CDR1 LGHNT, CDR2 FRNRAP. Unmatched junction bases numbered 8, after V lost 3 bases and J lost 6 bases. The CDR3 is 16 amino acids. CDR3 sequence (DNA): TGTGCTAGTGGTTTTTCCGCGGGGGGGGTCCCCGGGGAGCTGTTTTTT. It is translated as CASGFSAGGVPGELFF.

The table lists this clone with a count of one. J is TRBJ2-3 and V is TRBV2, with TRBD2 identical over 10 bases. The CDR3 length is 15 residues. Trimming removed 8 bases from V and 3 bases from J; junction bases left unmatched: 8. Germline CDR1 SNHLY, CDR2 FYNNEI. CDR3 DNA: TGTGCCAGCGTCGCCGGGACTAGCGAAACAGATACGCAGTATTTT. Amino acids: CASVAGTSETDTQYF. The full variable domain, rest sourced from reference TRBV2 and TRBJ2-3, is EPEVTQTPSHQVTQMGQEVILRCVPISNHLYFYWYRQILGQKVEFLVSFYNNEISEKSEIFDDQFSVERPDGSNFTLKIRSTKLEDSAMYFCASVAGTSETDTQYFGPGTRLTVL.

The chain joins TRBV5-5 to TRBJ1-2; D gene unclear. V was pared by 6 bases and J by 3 bases, with 15 bases between. The CDR3 consists of 14 residues. The germline gives CDR1 SGHKS, CDR2 YYEKEE (reference sequence). CDR3 amino acids: CASKLGPGDYGYTF. The CDR3 nucleotides are TGTGCCAGCAAGCTGGGCCCAGGCGACTATGGCTACACCTTC.

J is TRBJ2-7 and V is TRBV30; D perhaps matches TRBD1 (7 bases). Germline loops: CDR1 GTSNPN, CDR2 SVGIG (reference sequence). The V end lost 4 bases, the J end lost 3 bases, and 19 bases lay between the germline ends. This CDR3 is built from 15 residues. In nucleotides, the CDR3 is TGTGCCTGGACCCGCGGGACAGCGACAAACTACGAGCAGTACTTC. Translating it yields CAWTRGTATNYEQYF.